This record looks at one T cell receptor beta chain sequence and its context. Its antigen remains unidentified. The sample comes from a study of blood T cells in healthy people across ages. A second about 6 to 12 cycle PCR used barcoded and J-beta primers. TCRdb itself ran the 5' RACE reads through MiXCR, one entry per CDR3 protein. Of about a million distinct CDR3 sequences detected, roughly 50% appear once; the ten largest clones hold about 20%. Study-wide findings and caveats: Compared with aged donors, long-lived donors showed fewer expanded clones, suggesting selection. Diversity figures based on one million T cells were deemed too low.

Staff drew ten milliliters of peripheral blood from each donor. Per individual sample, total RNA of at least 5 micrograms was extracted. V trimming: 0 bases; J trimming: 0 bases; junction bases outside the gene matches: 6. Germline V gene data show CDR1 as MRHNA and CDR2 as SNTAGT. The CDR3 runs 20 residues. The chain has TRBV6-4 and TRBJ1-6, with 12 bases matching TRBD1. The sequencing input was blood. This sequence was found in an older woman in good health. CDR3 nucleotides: TGTGCCAGCAGTGACTCGGCCGGGACAGGGGGCGCCTCCTATAATTCACCCCTCCACTTT. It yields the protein CASSDSAGTGGASYNSPLHF.